This T cell receptor (beta chain) was obtained from a study of blood T cell repertoires in COVID-19. Study as a whole: The United States, Italy and Spain supplied acute and convalescent COVID-19 samples. Sources were T cells, B-cell-depleted T cells, or PBMCs; the material itself was cDNA or gDNA.

V lost 2 bases and J lost 8; bases outside the gene matches: 11. This CDR3 has 16 residues. CDR1 and CDR2 from the germline V gene are LNHDA and SQIVND (reference sequence). This clone has only one observation. Before being deemed recovered, Cohort 3 donors had two negative PCRs, clearance, or symptom resolution. Original processing notes: How many nucleated cells were present was estimated from reference gene primer amplification. Using immunoSEQ multiplex PCR, the repertoire was profiled, and TCRdb retains in-frame clones only, with some absent. V and J calls plus clone size are reproduced from that table; the DNA served to infer D and trimming. The top ten hold roughly 2% of the sample, which has 250,000 or so clones, around 86% seen once.

This TCR was recovered from a woman between 45 and 60 years old who had recovered from COVID-19. The chain links TRBV19 to TRBJ1-2; the match to TRBD1 covers 10 bases. Source material: PBMCs or T cells enriched from blood (not recorded which). CDR3 in DNA: TGTGCCAGTAGTATATGGGGGACAGGGGCCGCAGGAGGCTACACCTTC. Protein: CASSIWGTGAAGGYTF.